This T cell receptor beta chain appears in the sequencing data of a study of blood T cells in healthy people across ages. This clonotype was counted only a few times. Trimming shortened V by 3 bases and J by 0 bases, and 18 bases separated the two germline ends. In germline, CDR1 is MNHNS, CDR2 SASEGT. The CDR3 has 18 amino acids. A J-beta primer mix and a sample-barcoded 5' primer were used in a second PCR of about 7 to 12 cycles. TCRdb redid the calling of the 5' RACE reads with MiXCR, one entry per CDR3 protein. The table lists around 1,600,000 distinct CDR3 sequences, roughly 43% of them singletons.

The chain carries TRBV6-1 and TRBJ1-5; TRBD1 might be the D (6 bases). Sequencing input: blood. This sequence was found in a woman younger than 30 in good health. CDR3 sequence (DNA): TGTGCCAGCAGTGAGAGGTTCGGGGGGCTGGTTAGCAATCAGCCCCAGCATTTT. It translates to CASSERFGGLVSNQPQHF.